This T cell receptor (beta chain) was captured by sequencing in a study of blood T cell repertoires in COVID-19. This clone has more than one count but fewer than ten. Participants came from about 23 US areas, aged roughly 18 to 100 years. TCRdb's copy holds only in-frame clones and misses some; the assay was immunoSEQ multiplex PCR. The repertoire holds around 370,000 clones, with about 88% as singletons. V lost 3 bases and J 5 bases, leaving 17 bases between the germline ends. This CDR3 contains 15 residues. CDR1 and CDR2 (germline): MGHDK, SYGVNS. Sequences were obtained from PBMCs or T cells enriched from blood (not recorded which). The sequence came from a woman under 30 who had recovered from COVID-19. The chain links TRBV25-1 to TRBJ2-7, with D unclear. The CDR3 loop reads CASSDFRLPRDEQYF. The CDR3 DNA reads as TGTGCCAGCAGTGATTTTCGGTTGCCCCGTGACGAGCAGTACTTC.